This T cell receptor (beta chain) was obtained from a study of blood T cells in healthy people across ages. Details on this clonotype: What it recognizes is unknown.

With 7 bases clipped from V and 1 base from J, the junction kept 6 bases outside the gene matches. The germline V gene encodes CDR1 SGHRS and CDR2 YFSETQ. The length of the CDR3 is 14 residues. A second PCR of 7 to 11 cycles used a sample-barcoded 5' primer and a J-beta primer mix. TCRdb fed the 5' RACE reads into MiXCR, producing one record per CDR3 protein. The sample lists some 780,000 distinct CDR3 sequences; just over 55% were seen once. Study-wide results and limits: Significant beta diversity loss was already apparent by age approximately 40, declining roughly linearly. Donor CMV status was unknown, possibly confounding expanded clonotype changes. PBMCs that were unsorted prevented a conclusive naive versus antigen-experienced comparison.

Sequencing used blood. The rearrangement uses TRBV5-1 and TRBJ2-3, with 7 bases identical to TRBD1. This TCR was sampled from a man aged 35 to 55 in good health. The CDR3 reads CASAGQVGTDTQYF. The CDR3 DNA reads as TGCGCCAGCGCCGGACAGGTCGGCACAGATACGCAGTATTTT.